A few counts support the clone carrying this TCR beta chain. The target antigen is unknown. The sample originates from a study of blood T cells in healthy people across ages. Through a sample-barcoded 5' primer and a J-beta primer mix, a second PCR was run for roughly 7 to 12 cycles. Each cDNA molecule was tagged by a template-switch adaptor with 12 random nucleotides. Using its own MiXCR run on the 5' RACE reads, TCRdb lists one record per CDR3 protein. In the table there are 1,500,000 or so distinct CDR3 sequences, roughly two fifths of which are singletons. V was clipped by 3 bases and J by 8 bases; unmatched bases: 9. The length of the CDR3 is 15 residues. Germline CDR1 and CDR2: SGHAT and FQNNGV. Study results and caveats: Relative to aged donors, long-lived donors carried more naive CD4+ cells and displayed higher diversity. Age showed a roughly linear inverse relationship with TCR beta diversity per million T cells. Naive and antigen-experienced cells were not separated, limiting conclusive comparison.

The sample was blood. The TCR sequence derives from a woman aged 18-29 years in good health. The chain joins TRBV11-2 to TRBJ2-1; 8 bases match TRBD2. CDR3: CASSLEFGRAYEQFF. The CDR3 DNA is TGTGCCAGCAGCTTGGAGTTCGGGAGGGCCTATGAGCAGTTCTTC.